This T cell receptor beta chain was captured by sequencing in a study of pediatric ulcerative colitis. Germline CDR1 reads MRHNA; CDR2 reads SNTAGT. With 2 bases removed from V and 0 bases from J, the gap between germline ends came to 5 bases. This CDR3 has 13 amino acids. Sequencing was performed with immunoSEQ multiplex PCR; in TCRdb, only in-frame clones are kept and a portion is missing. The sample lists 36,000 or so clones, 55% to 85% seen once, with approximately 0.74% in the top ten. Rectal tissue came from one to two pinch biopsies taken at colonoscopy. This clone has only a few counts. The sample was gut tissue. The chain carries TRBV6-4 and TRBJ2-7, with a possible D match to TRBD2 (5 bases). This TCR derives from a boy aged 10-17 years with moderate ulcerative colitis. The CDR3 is CASSDRDSYEQYF. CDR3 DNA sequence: TGTGCCAGCAGTGACCGGGACTCCTACGAGCAGTACTTC.